These T cell receptor beta chains were read from a single sample in a study of blood T cell repertoires in COVID-19. The protocol was immunoSEQ multiplex PCR, while the TCRdb copy is restricted to in-frame clones and leaves out a portion. Here the sample spans roughly 80,000 clones, about 80% being singletons. Sequences were obtained from peripheral blood. The receptors here all came from a man aged 50-60 years with acute or convalescent COVID-19. Both conserved end residues are part of each CDR3. Fields, in order: V gene, clone size, D gene, J gene, CDR3 protein, CDR3 DNA. The D gene is left open where the match is weak. Expanded clones are given a class, and other clones once, few, many or no size at all.

V gene: TRBV6-5; clone size: -; D gene: -; J gene: TRBJ2-3; CDR3 protein: CASAVAFYPDTQYF; CDR3 DNA: TGTGCCAGCGCGGTAGCGTTCTACCCAGATACGCAGTATTTT
V gene: TRBV11-3; clone size: -; D gene: -; J gene: TRBJ2-5; CDR3 protein: CASSLIAGETQYF; CDR3 DNA: TGTGCCAGCAGCTTAATTGCGGGGGAGACCCAGTACTTC
V gene: TRBV18; clone size: -; D gene: TRBD1; J gene: TRBJ1-3; CDR3 protein: CASSTTGTGSSGNTIYF; CDR3 DNA: TGTGCCAGCTCAACAACCGGGACAGGATCTTCTGGAAACACCATATATTTT
V gene: TRBV27; clone size: -; D gene: TRBD1; J gene: TRBJ2-7; CDR3 protein: CASSLRDRGGYEQYF; CDR3 DNA: TGTGCCAGCAGTTTAAGGGACAGGGGAGGCTACGAGCAGTACTTC
V gene: TRBV6-2/TRBV6-3; clone size: few; D gene: TRBD1; J gene: TRBJ1-1; CDR3 protein: CASSYSPIGQGSLKMNTEAFF; CDR3 DNA: TGTGCCAGCAGTTACTCGCCAATTGGACAGGGGAGTTTGAAGATGAACACTGAAGCTTTCTTT
V gene: TRBV7-2; clone size: -; D gene: -; J gene: TRBJ2-7; CDR3 protein: CASSPRGRGRVTYEQYF; CDR3 DNA: TGTGCCAGCAGCCCCCGTGGTCGCGGCAGGGTGACCTACGAGCAGTACTTC
V gene: TRBV5-6; clone size: -; D gene: -; J gene: TRBJ1-2; CDR3 protein: CASSLQANYGYTF; CDR3 DNA: TGTGCCAGCAGCTTGCAGGCTAACTATGGCTACACCTTC
V gene: TRBV7-2; clone size: -; D gene: -; J gene: TRBJ1-2; CDR3 protein: CASSLEGQYGYTF; CDR3 DNA: TGTGCCAGCAGCTTAGAAGGACAGTATGGCTACACCTTC
V gene: TRBV5-1; clone size: -; D gene: -; J gene: TRBJ2-7; CDR3 protein: CASSVGGGSYEQYF; CDR3 DNA: TGCGCCAGCTCGGTGGGGGGTGGCTCCTACGAGCAGTACTTC
V gene: TRBV18; clone size: once; D gene: TRBD1; J gene: TRBJ1-4; CDR3 protein: CASSPTTGTPANEKLFF; CDR3 DNA: TGTGCCAGCTCACCGACGACAGGGACTCCGGCTAATGAAAAACTGTTTTTT